This T cell receptor beta chain was sequenced for a study of T-cell reconstitution after alpha-beta-depleted transplantation in children. Study-level findings and limits: A year had passed since transplant, and T-cell counts and diversity by then came mostly from newly produced T cells.

For TCRbeta, the library was prepared with unique molecular identifiers. A single record per CDR3 protein comes from TCRdb applying MiXCR to the PCR reads. Here the sample spans hundreds of thousands of distinct CDR3 sequences, roughly a quarter being singletons. This CDR3 contains 17 residues. Germline V CDR1 and CDR2: LGHNA, YSLEER. V dropped 0 bases and J dropped 6; count of bases not matched to a gene: 9. The sample holds a few counts of this clonotype. The antigen remains undetermined. The sequenced sample was PBMCs, mostly from graft donor cells, obtained 360 days after TCRalphabeta/CD19-depleted stem cell transplant. The chain uses TRBV4-3 and TRBJ2-1; 9 bases are a match to TRBD2. This TCR derives from a female patient aged 2 to 10 who had a stem cell transplant for congenital amegakaryocytic thrombocytopenia, so the T cells may come from the graft donor. CDR3 in DNA: TGCGCCAGCAGCCAAGATAGGGCGGGAGGGCCGGTCAATGAGCAGTTCTTC. Translation gives CASSQDRAGGPVNEQFF.